This TCR beta chain comes out of a study of breast tumors, draining lymph nodes, adjacent tissues. Breast cancer patients provided tissue from their axillary draining lymph nodes. The germline gives CDR1 SGHTA, CDR2 FQGNSA. The length of the CDR3 is 13 residues. V lost 7 bases to trimming and J lost 9 bases; unmatched junction nucleotides: 9. From the multiplex PCR reads, TCRdb called clonotypes with MiXCR, one entry per CDR3 protein. Among about 180,000 distinct CDR3 sequences listed, approximately 30% were seen once. On this clonotype itself: This may be a read error: a much more frequent sequence differs by one nucleotide.

The genes are TRBV7-2 and TRBJ2-1, with TRBD2 matching 7 bases. This receptor was taken from a female donor with breast cancer. Some clones in this sample may be carry-over from other donors' samples. Sequencing was performed on axillary lymph node tissue. The CDR3 DNA follows: TGTGCCAGCACCGCCCGGGGGAGGGGTGAGCAGTTCTTC. Protein product: CASTARGRGEQFF.